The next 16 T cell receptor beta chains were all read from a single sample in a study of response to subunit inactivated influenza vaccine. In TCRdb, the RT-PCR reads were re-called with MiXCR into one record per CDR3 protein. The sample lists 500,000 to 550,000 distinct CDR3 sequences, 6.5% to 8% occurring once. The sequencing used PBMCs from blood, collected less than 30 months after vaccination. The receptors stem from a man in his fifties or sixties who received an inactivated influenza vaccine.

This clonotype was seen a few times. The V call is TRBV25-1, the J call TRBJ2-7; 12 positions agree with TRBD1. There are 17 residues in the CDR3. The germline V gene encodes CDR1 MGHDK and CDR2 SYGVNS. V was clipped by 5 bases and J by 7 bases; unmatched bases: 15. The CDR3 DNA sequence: TGTGCCAGCAGTAGCCGGGACAGGGGGCTGTCCCTACGAGAGCAGTACTTC. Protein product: CASSSRDRGLSLREQYF.

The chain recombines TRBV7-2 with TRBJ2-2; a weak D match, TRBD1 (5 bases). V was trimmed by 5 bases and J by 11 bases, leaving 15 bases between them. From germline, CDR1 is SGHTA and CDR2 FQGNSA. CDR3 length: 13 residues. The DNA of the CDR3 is TGTGCCAGCAGCACCGACAGCCACTCAGAGCTGTTTTTT. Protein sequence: CASSTDSHSELFF.

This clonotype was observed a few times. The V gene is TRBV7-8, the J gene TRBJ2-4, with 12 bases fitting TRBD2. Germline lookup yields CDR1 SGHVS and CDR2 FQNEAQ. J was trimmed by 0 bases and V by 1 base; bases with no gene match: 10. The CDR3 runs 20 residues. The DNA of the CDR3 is TGTGCCAGCAGCTTAGTAGAACTAGCGGGGGGACGGGTAGCCAAAAACATTCAGTACTTC. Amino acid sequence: CASSLVELAGGRVAKNIQYF.

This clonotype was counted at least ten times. CDR3 in amino acids: CASSLNPQSNQPQHF. The CDR3 nucleotides read TGTGCCAGCAGTTTGAATCCCCAAAGCAATCAGCCCCAGCATTTT. This chain joins TRBV12-3 or TRBV12-4 and TRBJ1-5, with D unresolved. The CDR3 spans 15 residues. V was shortened by 3 bases and J by 1 base, with 10 bases between the two germline ends.

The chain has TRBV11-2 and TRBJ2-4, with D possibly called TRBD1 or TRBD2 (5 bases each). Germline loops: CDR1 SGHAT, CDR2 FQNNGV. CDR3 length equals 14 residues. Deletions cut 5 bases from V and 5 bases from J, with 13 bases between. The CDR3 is CASSRGAEENIQYF. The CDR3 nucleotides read TGTGCCAGCAGCCGAGGGGCTGAGGAAAACATTCAGTACTTC.

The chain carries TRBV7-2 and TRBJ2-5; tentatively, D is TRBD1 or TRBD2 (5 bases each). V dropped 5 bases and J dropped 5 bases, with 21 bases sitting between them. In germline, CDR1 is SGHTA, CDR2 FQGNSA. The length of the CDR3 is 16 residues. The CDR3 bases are TGTGCCAGCAGCGTAGGGCTGACTGGGGGTCGGGAGACCCAGTACTTC. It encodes CASSVGLTGGRETQYF.

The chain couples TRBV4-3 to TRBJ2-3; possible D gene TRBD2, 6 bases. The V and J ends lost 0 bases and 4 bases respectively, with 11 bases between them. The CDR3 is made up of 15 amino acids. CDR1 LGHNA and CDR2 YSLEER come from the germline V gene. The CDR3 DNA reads TGCGCCAGCAGCCAAGATGCGGGGTACGCAGATACGCAGTATTTT. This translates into CASSQDAGYADTQYF.

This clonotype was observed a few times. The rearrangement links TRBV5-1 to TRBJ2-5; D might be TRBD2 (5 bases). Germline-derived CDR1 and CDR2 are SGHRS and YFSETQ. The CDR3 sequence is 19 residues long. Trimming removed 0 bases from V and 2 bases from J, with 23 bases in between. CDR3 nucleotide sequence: TGCGCCAGCAGCTTGGGGGCCAGGCGGAGTCTGAGGGAGCAAGAGACCCAGTACTTC. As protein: CASSLGARRSLREQETQYF. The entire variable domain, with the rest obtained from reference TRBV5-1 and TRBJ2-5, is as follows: KAGVTQTPRYLIKTRGQQVTLSCSPISGHRSVSWYQQTPGQGLQFLFEYFSETQRNKGNFPGRFSGRQFSNSRSEMNVSTLELGDSALYLCASSLGARRSLREQETQYFGPGTRLLVL.

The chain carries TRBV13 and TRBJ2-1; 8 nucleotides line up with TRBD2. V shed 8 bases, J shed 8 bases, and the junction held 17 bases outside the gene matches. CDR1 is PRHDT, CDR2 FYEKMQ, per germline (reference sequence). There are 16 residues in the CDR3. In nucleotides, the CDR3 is TGTGCCAGCCAAGGACCCCGGGGACTAGGGATCGATGAGCAGTTCTTC. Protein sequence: CASQGPRGLGIDEQFF.

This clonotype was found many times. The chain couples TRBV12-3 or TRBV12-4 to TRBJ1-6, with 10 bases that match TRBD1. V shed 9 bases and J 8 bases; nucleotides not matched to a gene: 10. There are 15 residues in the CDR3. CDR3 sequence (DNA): TGTGCCAGTCGGGGACAGGGGAAATTGGATTCACCCCTCCACTTT. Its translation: CASRGQGKLDSPLHF.

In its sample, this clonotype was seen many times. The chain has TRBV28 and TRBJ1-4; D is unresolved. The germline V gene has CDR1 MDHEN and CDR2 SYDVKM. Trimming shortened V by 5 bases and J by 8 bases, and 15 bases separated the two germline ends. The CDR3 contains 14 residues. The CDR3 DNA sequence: TGTGCCAGCAGTGTCCCGGGCCCTGGGGAAAAACTGTTTTTT. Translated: CASSVPGPGEKLFF. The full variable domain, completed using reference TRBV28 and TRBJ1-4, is DVKVTQSSRYLVKRTGEKVFLECVQDMDHENMFWYRQDPGLGLRLIYFSYDVKMKEKGDIPEGYSVSREKKERFSLILESASTNQTSMYLCASSVPGPGEKLFFGSGTQLSVL.

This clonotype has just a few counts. This CDR3 is CSARDFRGDTDTQYF. Here the CDR3 DNA reads TGCAGTGCTAGAGATTTCAGGGGGGACACAGATACGCAGTATTTT. The chain uses TRBV20-1 and TRBJ2-3; possibly TRBD1 for D (7 bases). The V gene's germline CDR1 is DFQATT and CDR2 SNEGSKA (reference sequence). The CDR3 is 15 residues long. The V end lost 0 bases, the J end lost 2 bases, and 12 bases lay between the germline ends.

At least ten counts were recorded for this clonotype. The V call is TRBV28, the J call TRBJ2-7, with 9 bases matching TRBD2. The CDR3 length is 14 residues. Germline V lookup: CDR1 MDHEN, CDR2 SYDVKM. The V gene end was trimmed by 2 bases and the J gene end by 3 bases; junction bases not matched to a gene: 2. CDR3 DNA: TGTGCCAGCAGTTTAGGACTAGCGATCTACGAGCAGTACTTC. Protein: CASSLGLAIYEQYF.

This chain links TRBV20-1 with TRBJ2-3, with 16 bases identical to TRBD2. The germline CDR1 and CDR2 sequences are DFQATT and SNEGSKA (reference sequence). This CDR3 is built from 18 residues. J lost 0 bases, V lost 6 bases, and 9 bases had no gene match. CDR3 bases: TGCAGTGCGCAGCCTACGGGACTAGCGGGGGGGAGCACAGATACGCAGTATTTT. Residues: CSAQPTGLAGGSTDTQYF.

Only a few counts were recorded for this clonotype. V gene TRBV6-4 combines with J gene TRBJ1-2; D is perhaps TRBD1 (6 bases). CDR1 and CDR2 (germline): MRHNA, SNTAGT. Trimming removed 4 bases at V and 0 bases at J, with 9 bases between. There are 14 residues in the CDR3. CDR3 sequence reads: CASSVGGSNYGYTF. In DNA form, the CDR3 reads TGTGCCAGCAGTGTAGGGGGATCTAACTATGGCTACACCTTC.

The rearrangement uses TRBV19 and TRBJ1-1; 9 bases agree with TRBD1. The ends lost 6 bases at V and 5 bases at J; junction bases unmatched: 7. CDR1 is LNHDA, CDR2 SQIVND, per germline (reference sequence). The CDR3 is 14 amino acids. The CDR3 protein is CASSTGTGLTEAFF. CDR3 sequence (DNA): TGTGCCAGTAGCACCGGGACAGGGCTAACTGAAGCTTTCTTT.